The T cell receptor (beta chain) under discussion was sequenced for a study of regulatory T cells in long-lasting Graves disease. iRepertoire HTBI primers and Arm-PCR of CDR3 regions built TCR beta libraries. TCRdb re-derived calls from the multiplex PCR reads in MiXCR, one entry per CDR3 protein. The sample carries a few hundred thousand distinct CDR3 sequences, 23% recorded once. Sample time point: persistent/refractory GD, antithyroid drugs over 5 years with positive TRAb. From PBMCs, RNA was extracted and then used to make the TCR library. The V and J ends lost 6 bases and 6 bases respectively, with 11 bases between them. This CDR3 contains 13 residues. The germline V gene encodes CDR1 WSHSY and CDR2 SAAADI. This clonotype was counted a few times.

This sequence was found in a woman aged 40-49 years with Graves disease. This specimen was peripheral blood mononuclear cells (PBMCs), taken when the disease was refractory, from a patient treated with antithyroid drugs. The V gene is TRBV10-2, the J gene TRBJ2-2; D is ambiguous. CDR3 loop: CASRQVRAGELFF. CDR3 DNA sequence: TGCGCCAGCAGACAAGTTAGAGCCGGGGAGCTGTTTTTT.